The entry below gives a single T cell receptor (beta chain) sequence along with its context. This record comes from a study of blood T cell repertoires in COVID-19. Across the whole study: Acute and convalescent COVID-19 samples came from the United States, Italy and Spain.

The authors' processing: Estimates of nucleated cell counts were drawn from the amplification of reference gene primers. The table came from immunoSEQ multiplex PCR; TCRdb's copy has only in-frame clones and leaves some out. For V, J and clone size, that table is used; D and trimming come from the DNA. The data hold about 180,000 clones, with almost 80% observed a single time. V was trimmed by 0 bases and J by 3 bases, leaving 9 bases between them. The CDR3 has 15 residues. Per germline, CDR1 LNHNV and CDR2 YYDKDF (reference sequence). The rearrangement uses TRBV15 and TRBJ2-1, with D possibly matching TRBD2 (5 bases). The sequence came from a woman between 65 and 79 years old with acute or convalescent COVID-19. Sample: peripheral blood. The CDR3 spells CATSRDARGYNEQFF. The CDR3 coding sequence is TGTGCCACCAGCAGAGATGCACGGGGCTACAATGAGCAGTTCTTC.